Shown below are 7 T cell receptor beta chains from a single sample sequenced in a study of T cell repertoires in cytomegalovirus infection. No antigen has been assigned to these receptors. TCRdb used MiXCR to reprocess the reads, holding one entry per CDR3 protein. The repertoire holds a few hundred thousand distinct CDR3 sequences, roughly 42% seen once, with 43% in the top ten. This specimen was cultured PBMCs, taken from culture after CMV antigen stimulation. These receptors were obtained from a human donor in good health (CMV status not recorded). Some clones in this sample may be carry-over from other donors' samples.

This clonotype occurred a few times. V and J are TRBV7-9 and TRBJ2-1, with D uncertain. V shed 0 bases and J shed 8 bases, with 5 bases lying between them. Germline V gene lookup returns CDR1 SEHNR and CDR2 FQNEAQ (reference sequence). This CDR3 has 12 amino acids. CDR3: CASSLANYEQFF. CDR3 nucleotides: TGTGCCAGCAGCTTAGCGAACTATGAGCAGTTCTTC.

V and J are TRBV12-3 or TRBV12-4 and TRBJ2-5; a weak D match, TRBD2 (6 bases). CDR3 length: 15 amino acids. V was pared by 5 bases and J by 5 bases, with 18 bases between. The CDR3 is CASSRQHGGAETQYF. CDR3 DNA: TGTGCCAGCAGTAGACAGCACGGGGGAGCCGAGACCCAGTACTTC.

This chain uses TRBV11-2 with TRBJ2-2; D is unclear. The CDR3 runs to 15 residues. CDR1 and CDR2 from the germline V gene are SGHAT and FQNNGV. V was clipped by 2 bases and J by 1 base, with 8 bases between them. CDR3 sequence: CASSLLGVNTGELFF. In nucleotides, the CDR3 is TGTGCCAGCAGCTTACTTGGGGTGAACACCGGGGAGCTGTTTTTT.

Comment on this clonotype: A much larger clone differs from this one at a single base, so this may be a read error. V usage is TRBV7-2 and J usage is TRBJ1-1; weak D call: TRBD1 (6 bases). CDR1 and CDR2 from the germline V gene are SGHTA and FQGNSA. The CDR3 contains 14 residues. Trimming left V 3 bases short and J 1 base short, with 9 bases between. The CDR3 spells CASSFVRGNTEAFF. CDR3 DNA sequence: TGTGCCAGCAGCTTTGTCAGGGGGAACACTGAAGCTTTCTTT.

This chain connects TRBV7-7 to TRBJ2-2; D not resolved. The germline V and J ends were trimmed by 1 base and 5 bases, with 8 bases remaining between them. The CDR3 is 14 amino acids. Germline V gives CDR1 SSHAT, CDR2 FNYEAQ (reference sequence). The CDR3 DNA is TGTGCCAGCAGCTTAGGCGTCGGGACCGGGGAGCTGTTTTTT. Translated, it gives CASSLGVGTGELFF.

The sample holds a few counts of this clonotype. The V call is TRBV6-5, the J call TRBJ1-1; D perhaps matches TRBD1 (5 bases). Germline CDR1 is MNHEY and CDR2 is SVGAGI. There are 12 residues in the CDR3. V lost 0 bases and J 11 bases, leaving 10 bases between the germline ends. DNA of the CDR3: TGTGCCAGCAGTTACTCCACTGGGGGGGCTTTCTTT. This encodes CASSYSTGGAFF.

The sample holds a few counts of this clonotype. The chain combines TRBV19 with TRBJ2-1; D remains unclear. CDR3 size: 16 residues. Trimming removed 4 bases from V and 0 bases from J, with 13 bases in between. Germline CDR1 is LNHDA and CDR2 is SQIVND (reference sequence). The CDR3 sequence is CASSNDQTSSYNEQFF. DNA of the CDR3: TGTGCCAGTAGTAACGACCAGACCAGCTCCTACAATGAGCAGTTCTTC.